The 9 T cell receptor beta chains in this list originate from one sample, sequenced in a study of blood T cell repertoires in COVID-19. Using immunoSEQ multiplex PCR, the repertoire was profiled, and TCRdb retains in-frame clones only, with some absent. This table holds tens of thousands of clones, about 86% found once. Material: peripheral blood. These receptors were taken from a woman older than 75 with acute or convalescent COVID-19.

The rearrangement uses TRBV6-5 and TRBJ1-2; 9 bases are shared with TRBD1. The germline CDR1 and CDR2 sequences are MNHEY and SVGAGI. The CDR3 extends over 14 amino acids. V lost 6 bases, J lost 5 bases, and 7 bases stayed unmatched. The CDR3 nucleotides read TGTGCCAGCAGGACCCGGGACAGGGCGTATGGCTACACCTTC. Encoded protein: CASRTRDRAYGYTF.

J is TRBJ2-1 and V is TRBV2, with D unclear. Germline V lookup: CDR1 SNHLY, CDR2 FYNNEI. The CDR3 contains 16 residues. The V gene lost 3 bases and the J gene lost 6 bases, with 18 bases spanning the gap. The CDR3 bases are TGTGCCAGCAGTGATCGCGTCCAACCGACGGGCAATGAGCAGTTCTTC. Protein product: CASSDRVQPTGNEQFF.

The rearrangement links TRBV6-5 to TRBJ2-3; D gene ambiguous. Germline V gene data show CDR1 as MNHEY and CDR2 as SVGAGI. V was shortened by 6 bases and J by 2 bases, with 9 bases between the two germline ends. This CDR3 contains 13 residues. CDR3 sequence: CASRPSVTDTQYF. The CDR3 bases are TGTGCCAGCAGGCCCTCGGTCACAGATACGCAGTATTTT.

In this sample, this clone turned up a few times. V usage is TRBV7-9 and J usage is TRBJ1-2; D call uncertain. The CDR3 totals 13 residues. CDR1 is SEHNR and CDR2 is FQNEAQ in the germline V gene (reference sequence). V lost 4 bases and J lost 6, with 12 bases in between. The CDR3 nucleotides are TGTGCCAGCAGCTCGAACGGGTTAGATGGCTACACCTTC. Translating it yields CASSSNGLDGYTF.

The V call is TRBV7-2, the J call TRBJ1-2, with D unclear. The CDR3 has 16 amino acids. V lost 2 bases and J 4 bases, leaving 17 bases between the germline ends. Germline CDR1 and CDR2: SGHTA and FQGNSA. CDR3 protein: CASSLKPAVGGYGYTF. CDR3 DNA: TGTGCCAGCAGCTTAAAACCCGCAGTCGGCGGCTATGGCTACACCTTC.

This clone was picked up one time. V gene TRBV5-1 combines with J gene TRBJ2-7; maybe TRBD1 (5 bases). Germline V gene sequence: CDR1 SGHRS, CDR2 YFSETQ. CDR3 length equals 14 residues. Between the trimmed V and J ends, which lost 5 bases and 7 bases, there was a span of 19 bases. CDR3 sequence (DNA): TGCGCCAGCAGTGCCTCTACGGTAACAGGAGAGCAGTACTTC. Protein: CASSASTVTGEQYF.

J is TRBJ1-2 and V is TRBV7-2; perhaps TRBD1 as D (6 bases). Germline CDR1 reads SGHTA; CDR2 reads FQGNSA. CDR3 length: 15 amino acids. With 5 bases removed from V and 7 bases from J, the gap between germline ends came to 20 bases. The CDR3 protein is CASSEQAGDLFGYTF. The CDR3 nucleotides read TGTGCCAGCAGCGAGCAGGCAGGGGATCTCTTTGGCTACACCTTC.

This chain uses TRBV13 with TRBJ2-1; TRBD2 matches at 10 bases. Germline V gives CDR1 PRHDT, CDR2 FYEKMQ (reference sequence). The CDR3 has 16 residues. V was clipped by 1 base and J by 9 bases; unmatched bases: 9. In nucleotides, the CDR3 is TGTGCCAGCAGCTTAGCATTAGCGGGGGGCGGTGGTGAGCAGTTCTTC. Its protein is CASSLALAGGGGEQFF.

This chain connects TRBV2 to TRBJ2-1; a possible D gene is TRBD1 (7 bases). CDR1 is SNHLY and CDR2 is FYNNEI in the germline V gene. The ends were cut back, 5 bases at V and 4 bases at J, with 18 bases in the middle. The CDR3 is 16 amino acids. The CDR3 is CASSQEGAGQYNEQFF. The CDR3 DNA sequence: TGTGCCAGCAGTCAGGAGGGGGCTGGACAATACAATGAGCAGTTCTTC. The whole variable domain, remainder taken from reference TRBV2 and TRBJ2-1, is EPEVTQTPSHQVTQMGQEVILRCVPISNHLYFYWYRQILGQKVEFLVSFYNNEISEKSEIFDDQFSVERPDGSNFTLKIRSTKLEDSAMYFCASSQEGAGQYNEQFFGPGTRLTVL.